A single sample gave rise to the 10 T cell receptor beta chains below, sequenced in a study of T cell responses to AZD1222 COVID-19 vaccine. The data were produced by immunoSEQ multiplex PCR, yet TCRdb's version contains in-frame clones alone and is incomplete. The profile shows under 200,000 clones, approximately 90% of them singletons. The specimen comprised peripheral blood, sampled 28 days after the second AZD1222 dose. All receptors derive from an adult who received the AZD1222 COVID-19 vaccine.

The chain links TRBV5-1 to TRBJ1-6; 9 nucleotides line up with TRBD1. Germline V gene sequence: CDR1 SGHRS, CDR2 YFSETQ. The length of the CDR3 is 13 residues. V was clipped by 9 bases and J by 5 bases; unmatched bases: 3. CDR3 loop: CATGQGNNSPLHF. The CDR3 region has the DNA TGCGCCACAGGACAGGGGAATAATTCACCCCTCCACTTT. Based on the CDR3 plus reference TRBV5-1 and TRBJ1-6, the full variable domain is KAGVTQTPRYLIKTRGQQVTLSCSPISGHRSVSWYQQTPGQGLQFLFEYFSETQRNKGNFPGRFSGRQFSNSRSEMNVSTLELGDSALYLCATGQGNNSPLHFGNGTRLTVT.

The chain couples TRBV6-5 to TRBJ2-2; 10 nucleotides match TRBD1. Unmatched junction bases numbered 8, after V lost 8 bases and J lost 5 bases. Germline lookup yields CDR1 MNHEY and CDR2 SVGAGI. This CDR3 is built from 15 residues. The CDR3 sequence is CASLRQGAGTGELFF. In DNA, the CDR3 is TGTGCCAGCCTTCGACAGGGGGCAGGTACCGGGGAGCTGTTTTTT.

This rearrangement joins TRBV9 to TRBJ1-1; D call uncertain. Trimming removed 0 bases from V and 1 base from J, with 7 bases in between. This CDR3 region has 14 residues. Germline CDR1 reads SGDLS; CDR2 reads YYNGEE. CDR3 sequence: CASSVELSNTEAFF. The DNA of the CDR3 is TGTGCCAGCAGCGTAGAGCTGTCGAACACTGAAGCTTTCTTT.

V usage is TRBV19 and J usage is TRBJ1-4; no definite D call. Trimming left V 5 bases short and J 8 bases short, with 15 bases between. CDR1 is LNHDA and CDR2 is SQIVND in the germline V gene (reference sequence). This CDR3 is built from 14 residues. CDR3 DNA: TGTGCCAGTAGTTCACACCCGGGGTACGAAAAACTGTTTTTT. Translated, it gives CASSSHPGYEKLFF.

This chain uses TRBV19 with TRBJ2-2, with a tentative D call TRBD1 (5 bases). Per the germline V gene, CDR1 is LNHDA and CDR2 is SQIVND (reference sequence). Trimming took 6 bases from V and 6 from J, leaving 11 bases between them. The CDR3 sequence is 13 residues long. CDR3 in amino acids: CASRGAGSGELFF. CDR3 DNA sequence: TGTGCCAGTAGAGGGGCAGGGTCCGGGGAGCTGTTTTTT.

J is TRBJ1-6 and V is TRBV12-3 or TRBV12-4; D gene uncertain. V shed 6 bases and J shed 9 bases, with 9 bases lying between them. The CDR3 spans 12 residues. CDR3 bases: TGTGCCAGCAGCCAATTGGGTTCACCCCTCCACTTT. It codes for CASSQLGSPLHF.

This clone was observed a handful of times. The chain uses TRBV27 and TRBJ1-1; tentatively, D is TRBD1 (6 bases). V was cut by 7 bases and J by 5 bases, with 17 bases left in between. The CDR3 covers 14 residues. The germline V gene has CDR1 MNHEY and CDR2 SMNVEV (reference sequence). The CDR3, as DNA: TGTGCCAGCAAAAACGGGGGGCCCTGGACTGAAGCTTTCTTT. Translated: CASKNGGPWTEAFF.

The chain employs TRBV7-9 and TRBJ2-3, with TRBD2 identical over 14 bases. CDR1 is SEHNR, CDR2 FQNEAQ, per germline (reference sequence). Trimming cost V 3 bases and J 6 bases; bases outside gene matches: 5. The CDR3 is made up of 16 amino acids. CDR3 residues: CASSLSRTSGGDTQYF. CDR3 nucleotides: TGTGCCAGCAGCTTGTCGCGGACTAGCGGGGGGGATACGCAGTATTTT.

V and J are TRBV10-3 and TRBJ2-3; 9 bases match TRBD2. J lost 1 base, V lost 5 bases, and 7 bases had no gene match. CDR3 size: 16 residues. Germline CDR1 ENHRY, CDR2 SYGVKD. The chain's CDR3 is CAISPIAGEGTDTQYF. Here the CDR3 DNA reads TGTGCCATCAGTCCTATAGCGGGGGAGGGCACAGATACGCAGTATTTT.

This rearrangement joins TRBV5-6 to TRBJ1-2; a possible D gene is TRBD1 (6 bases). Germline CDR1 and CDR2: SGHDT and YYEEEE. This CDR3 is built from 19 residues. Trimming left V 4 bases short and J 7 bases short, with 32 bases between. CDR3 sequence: CASSGADRYDFSGESGYTF. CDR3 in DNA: TGTGCCAGCAGCGGTGCCGACCGGTACGACTTTTCAGGGGAATCTGGCTACACCTTC.